The 11 T cell receptor beta chains reported below all come from one sample, sequenced in a study of shared clonotypes between healthy human individuals. Only CD45RO-negative cells positively selected for CCR7 counted as naive CD8 cells, so terminally differentiated effector memory CD45RA+ cells were excluded. Measured with immunoSEQ multiplex PCR; TCRdb has only the in-frame clones, and not every one. The data hold more than 2 million clones, with about 95% observed a single time. Source material: naive CD8+ T cells sorted from blood. The receptors were gathered from a man between 18 and 35 years old in good health.

This rearrangement joins TRBV7-2 to TRBJ2-7; no reliable D call. This CDR3 has 15 residues. Per the germline V gene, CDR1 is SGHTA and CDR2 is FQGNSA. Trimming left V 5 bases short and J 2 bases short, with 16 bases between. The CDR3 loop reads CASSAMDGSAYEQYF. CDR3 bases: TGTGCCAGCAGCGCTATGGATGGCAGCGCCTACGAGCAGTACTTC. The full variable domain, rest sourced from reference TRBV7-2 and TRBJ2-7, is GAGVSQSPSNKVTEKGKDVELRCDPISGHTALYWYRQSLGQGLEFLIYFQGNSAPDKSGLPSDRFSAERTGGSVSTLTIQRTQQEDSAVYLCASSAMDGSAYEQYFGPGTRLTVT.

The V and J genes are TRBV7-2 and TRBJ2-3; D is unresolved. The CDR3 covers 13 residues. Trimming cost V 0 bases and J 7 bases, with 8 bases left between them. The germline gives CDR1 SGHTA, CDR2 FQGNSA. DNA of the CDR3: TGTGCCAGCAGCTTAGCGGGCTCAAATACGCAGTATTTT. As protein: CASSLAGSNTQYF.

J is TRBJ2-5 and V is TRBV11-3, with 9 bases that match TRBD1. Trimming removed 1 base from V and 0 bases from J; junction bases left unmatched: 3. Germline V gene data show CDR1 as SGHNT and CDR2 as YENEEA. The CDR3 extends over 16 amino acids. For the CDR3, the DNA is TGTGCCAGCAGCTTAGGGGGACAGGGTTACCAAGAGACCCAGTACTTC. Translating gives CASSLGGQGYQETQYF.

V is TRBV6-5 and J is TRBJ1-3; D is undetermined. CDR1 MNHEY and CDR2 SVGAGI come from the germline V gene. This CDR3 has 15 amino acids. The V gene lost 0 bases and the J gene lost 1 base, with 7 bases spanning the gap. This CDR3 is CASSYSYASGNTIYF. As DNA, the CDR3 is TGTGCCAGCAGTTACTCGTACGCTTCTGGAAACACCATATATTTT.

The chain couples TRBV28 to TRBJ1-2, with D possibly TRBD1 on 5 matching bases. Germline-derived CDR1 and CDR2 are MDHEN and SYDVKM. This CDR3 comprises 14 residues. With 5 bases removed from V and 4 bases from J, the gap between germline ends came to 14 bases. Here the CDR3 reads CASSPPGTAYGYTF. The CDR3, as DNA: TGTGCCAGCAGTCCCCCCGGGACGGCCTATGGCTACACCTTC.

The CDR3 DNA reads TGTGCCAGTAGTCCCAAGTGGGGTTGGTATGGAGATACGCAGTATTTT. Translation: CASSPKWGWYGDTQYF. The chain carries TRBV19 and TRBJ2-3; no firm D call. Germline V CDR1 and CDR2: LNHDA, SQIVND (reference sequence). Deletions cut 5 bases from V and 5 bases from J, with 20 bases between. CDR3 size: 16 residues.

The CDR3 spells CASSHRSTSGRYEQYF. The CDR3 bases are TGCGCCAGCAGCCATCGTTCTACTAGCGGGAGATACGAGCAGTACTTC. This chain joins TRBV4-1 and TRBJ2-7; 11 nucleotides match TRBD2. Germline-derived CDR1 and CDR2 are MGHRA and YSYEKL. CDR3 length: 16 residues. V lost 3 bases to trimming and J lost 4 bases; unmatched junction nucleotides: 8.

This chain uses TRBV27 with TRBJ1-2; 7 bases line up with TRBD1. Germline V CDR1 and CDR2: MNHEY, SMNVEV (reference sequence). Trimming took 5 bases from V and 6 from J; bases not matched to a gene: 6. CDR3 size: 13 residues. DNA of the CDR3: TGTGCCAGCAGTCCCGGACAGGTCAATGGCTACACCTTC. This codes for CASSPGQVNGYTF.

The J gene is TRBJ2-1, the V gene TRBV6-5; the match to TRBD1 covers 7 bases. The CDR3 covers 14 residues. After removal of 4 bases from V and 6 bases from J, the junction contained 6 bases not matched to a gene. Germline V lookup: CDR1 MNHEY, CDR2 SVGAGI. DNA for the CDR3: TGTGCCAGCAGTTCCATACAGGGGTTCAATGAGCAGTTCTTC. It is translated as CASSSIQGFNEQFF.

The chain employs TRBV7-8 and TRBJ1-5; tentatively, D is TRBD1 (5 bases). CDR3 length: 12 amino acids. Germline values: CDR1 SGHVS, CDR2 FQNEAQ. The V and J ends lost 6 bases and 10 bases respectively, with 13 bases between them. The CDR3 DNA is TGTGCCAGCAGACTTCGGACAACCCCCCAGCATTTT. Translation: CASRLRTTPQHF. The whole variable domain, remainder taken from reference TRBV7-8 and TRBJ1-5, is GAGVSQSPRYKVAKRGQDVALRCDPISGHVSLFWYQQALGQGPEFLTYFQNEAQLDKSGLPSDRFFAERPEGSVSTLKIQRTQQEDSAVYLCASRLRTTPQHFGDGTRLSIL.

This clone was found once. The chain carries TRBV28 and TRBJ2-7; the D gene is possibly TRBD1 (6 bases). The CDR3 is 16 residues long. V was pared by 5 bases and J by 5 bases, with 22 bases between. Germline CDR1 and CDR2: MDHEN and SYDVKM. This chain's CDR3 is CASSPLGVGAVDEQYF. DNA of the CDR3: TGTGCCAGCAGTCCCCTCGGGGTGGGGGCCGTGGACGAGCAGTACTTC. Full variable domain (rest looked up from reference TRBV28 and TRBJ2-7): DVKVTQSSRYLVKRTGEKVFLECVQDMDHENMFWYRQDPGLGLRLIYFSYDVKMKEKGDIPEGYSVSREKKERFSLILESASTNQTSMYLCASSPLGVGAVDEQYFGPGTRLTVT.